The 20 T cell receptor beta chains in this list originate from one sample, sequenced in a study of human T cells and chemical hapten exposure. TCRdb re-called the RACE reads through MiXCR, storing one row per CDR3 protein. The table lists 180,000 or so distinct CDR3 sequences, more than 14% of them singletons. Stated time point: patch test 1, 2 weeks after DPC sensitization. Regarding treatment: therapeutic diphenylcyclopropenone sensitization with weekly scalp DPC. This sample comprised whole blood, obtained in connection with sensitization to the hapten diphenylcyclopropenone (DPC). These TCRs come from a woman aged 25 to 39 with alopecia areata. Some clones in this sample may be carry-over from other donors' samples.

This chain uses TRBV29-1 with TRBJ1-4; 7 bases match TRBD1. Germline CDR1 is SQVTM and CDR2 is ANQGSEA. V dropped 5 bases and J dropped 3; count of bases not matched to a gene: 3. The CDR3 sequence is 13 residues long. CDR3 in DNA: TGCAGCGTTTCCGGGACAGCTAATGAAAAACTGTTTTTT. As protein: CSVSGTANEKLFF.

The J gene is TRBJ2-7, the V gene TRBV29-1; 10 bases match TRBD1. Germline CDR1 reads SQVTM; CDR2 reads ANQGSEA. Losses at the gene ends were 3 bases for V and 2 bases for J; bases not matched to a gene: 4. CDR3 length: 14 residues. The CDR3 bases are TGCAGCGTTGACCTGGGACAGGGGACCTACGAGCAGTACTTC. It specifies CSVDLGQGTYEQYF.

CDR3 DNA: TGTGCCAGCAGTTACGAGGCTTCACCCCTCCACTTT. Protein: CASSYEASPLHF. V gene TRBV6-2 or TRBV6-3 combines with J gene TRBJ1-6; D is undetermined. The CDR3 has 12 amino acids. Germline CDR1 reads MNHEY; CDR2 reads SVGEGT. The V end lost 2 bases, the J end lost 9 bases, and 5 bases lay between the germline ends.

This clonotype occurred a few times. The chain has TRBV20-1 and TRBJ2-5; TRBD2 aligns across 8 bases. Trimming at V came to 2 bases and at J to 5 bases, leaving 4 bases not matched to a gene. The CDR3 length is 13 residues. CDR1 and CDR2 (germline): DFQATT, SNEGSKA (reference sequence). The CDR3 sequence: CSARPGLAETQYF. The CDR3 coding sequence is TGCAGTGCTAGACCCGGACTAGCCGAGACCCAGTACTTC.

This clonotype was seen more than once but under ten times. This chain links TRBV21-1 with TRBJ2-7; the table's D call of TRBD2 was not tested on the DNA. TRBV21-1 is a pseudogene segment. The CDR3 has 18 residues. In DNA form, the CDR3 reads TGTGCCAGCAGCAAAGCGCGGGAACGGCCTCCGGTGTCCTACGAGCAGTACTTC. It yields the protein CASSKARERPPVSYEQYF.

In DNA form, the CDR3 reads TGTGCCAGCATCCTCGACTTGAACACTGAAGCTTTCTTT. Translating it yields CASILDLNTEAFF. V gene TRBV5-5 combines with J gene TRBJ1-1; D gene ambiguous. The CDR3 runs 13 residues. Germline loops: CDR1 SGHKS, CDR2 YYEKEE (reference sequence). With 6 bases removed from V and 0 bases from J, the gap between germline ends came to 9 bases.

This clonotype was observed a handful of times. This chain joins TRBV19 and TRBJ2-7; no definite D call. Germline V gene sequence: CDR1 LNHDA, CDR2 SQIVND (reference sequence). Between the trimmed V and J ends, which lost 3 bases and 0 bases, there was a span of 15 bases. The CDR3 loop spans 16 amino acids. CDR3 DNA: TGTGCCAGTAGTATTAATGCGGCGACGATCTCCTACGAGCAGTACTTC. Translated: CASSINAATISYEQYF.

J is TRBJ1-1 and V is TRBV10-3; TRBD1 aligns across 8 bases. V gave up 9 bases and J gave up 1 base; unmatched junction bases: 4. The CDR3 covers 13 residues. Germline CDR1 and CDR2: ENHRY and SYGVKD. CDR3 nucleotide sequence: TGTGCCATACAGGGGGGGCCGAACACTGAAGCTTTCTTT. Translated: CAIQGGPNTEAFF.

This clonotype showed up many times. CDR3 protein: CASSQDLAGDYEQYF. CDR3 sequence (DNA): TGTGCCAGCAGCCAAGACCTAGCGGGGGACTACGAGCAGTACTTC. The genes are TRBV4-2 and TRBJ2-7; TRBD2 aligns across 10 bases. The CDR3 runs to 15 residues. In germline, CDR1 is LGHNA, CDR2 YNFKEQ. V lost 0 bases and J lost 3; bases outside the gene matches: 2.

CDR3 bases: TGTGCCAGCAGCTTCGGACCAAGCTCCTACAATGAGCAGTTCTTC. Translating gives CASSFGPSSYNEQFF. The chain joins TRBV5-5 to TRBJ2-1; no firm D call. The CDR3 spans 15 residues. The germline CDR1 and CDR2 sequences are SGHKS and YYEKEE (reference sequence). V gave up 2 bases and J gave up 0 bases, with 9 bases separating them.

This clonotype was seen more than once but under ten times. The V gene is TRBV10-3, the J gene TRBJ2-1; 9 nucleotides align to TRBD2. The CDR3 length is 15 residues. The germline CDR1 and CDR2 sequences are ENHRY and SYGVKD. The J segment lost 6 bases and the V segment lost 6 bases, leaving 9 bases of the junction unmatched. CDR3: CAISAGTSMANEQFF. The CDR3 DNA reads as TGTGCCATCAGCGCCGGGACTAGCATGGCCAATGAGCAGTTCTTC.

This clonotype was counted a few times. V gene TRBV28 combines with J gene TRBJ2-5; D unclear. The CDR3 sequence is 16 residues long. Between the trimmed V and J ends, which lost 7 bases and 2 bases, there was a span of 20 bases. Germline CDR1 is MDHEN and CDR2 is SYDVKM. DNA for the CDR3: TGTGCCAGCATCCCGGCGAGTCACCCATTACAAGAGACCCAGTACTTC. Translated: CASIPASHPLQETQYF.

The rearrangement joins TRBV20-1 to TRBJ2-3; D not resolved. CDR1 is DFQATT, CDR2 SNEGSKA, per germline (reference sequence). The V and J ends lost 2 bases and 0 bases respectively, with 12 bases between them. The CDR3 has 15 residues. The CDR3 region has the DNA TGCAGTGCTAGAAGCCATAAGGAGAGCACAGATACGCAGTATTTT. Its translation is CSARSHKESTDTQYF.

The chain links TRBV11-2 to TRBJ1-6, with D possibly TRBD1 on 5 matching bases. CDR1 is SGHAT and CDR2 is FQNNGV in the germline V gene. The CDR3 is 14 residues long. The V end was cut by 1 base, the J end by 6 bases, with 7 bases between. This CDR3 reads CASSLVGANSPLHF. DNA for the CDR3: TGTGCCAGCAGCTTAGTAGGGGCTAATTCACCCCTCCACTTT. Full variable domain (remainder filled in from reference TRBV11-2 and TRBJ1-6): EAGVAQSPRYKIIEKRQSVAFWCNPISGHATLYWYQQILGQGPKLLIQFQNNGVVDDSQLPKDRFSAERLKGVDSTLKIQPAKLEDSAVYLCASSLVGANSPLHFGNGTRLTVT.

The chain uses TRBV30 and TRBJ1-2; 9 bases align to TRBD1. The CDR3 extends over 14 amino acids. Looked up from germline, CDR1 is GTSNPN and CDR2 is SVGIG (reference sequence). Trimming removed 5 bases from V and 8 bases from J; junction bases left unmatched: 12. CDR3 DNA sequence: TGTGCCTGGGAACTCACACAGGGGGCGCAGGGCTACACCTTC. Protein sequence: CAWELTQGAQGYTF.

This chain joins TRBV7-9 and TRBJ2-3; D is perhaps TRBD2 (6 bases). Germline V gene data show CDR1 as SEHNR and CDR2 as FQNEAQ (reference sequence). The CDR3 covers 12 residues. V gave up 4 bases and J gave up 9 bases, with 11 bases separating them. In DNA form, the CDR3 reads TGTGCCAGCAGCTCGGGGGTTAGAACGCAGTATTTT. This translates into CASSSGVRTQYF.

This clonotype was detected only a few times. This chain connects TRBV3-1 to TRBJ1-1; 8 bases line up with TRBD1. Per germline, CDR1 LGHDT and CDR2 YNNKEL (reference sequence). The CDR3 covers 15 residues. The V segment lost 2 bases and the J segment 1 base; nucleotides outside the gene matches: 3. The CDR3: CASSQWGQENTEAFF. The DNA of the CDR3 is TGTGCCAGCAGCCAATGGGGACAGGAGAACACTGAAGCTTTCTTT.

This clonotype was detected only a few times. The CDR3 nucleotides are TGTGCCAGCAGTTGGATAGCCCGGCGGTGGGAGCTGTTTTTT. Encoded protein: CASSWIARRWELFF. This chain links TRBV6-2 or TRBV6-3 with TRBJ2-2; no clear D. The ends were cut back, 4 bases at V and 9 bases at J, with 15 bases in the middle. Germline V CDR1 and CDR2: MNHEY, SVGEGT. The CDR3 has 14 amino acids.

A few counts support this clonotype. The V gene is TRBV19, the J gene TRBJ1-2, with D possibly being TRBD1 (6 bases). The CDR3 consists of 15 residues. The germline CDR1 and CDR2 sequences are LNHDA and SQIVND (reference sequence). With 5 bases removed from V and 5 bases from J, the gap between germline ends came to 18 bases. The CDR3 DNA follows: TGTGCCAGTAGTGGACAGAAGAGGACTTCTTATGGCTACACCTTC. This encodes CASSGQKRTSYGYTF.

This clonotype was picked up one time. The J gene is TRBJ2-1, the V gene TRBV28; TRBD2 matches 11 bases. Germline trimming cut 5 bases from V and 12 bases from J; bases unmatched to any gene: 6. The CDR3 loop spans 13 amino acids. Germline CDR1 is MDHEN and CDR2 is SYDVKM. CDR3 nucleotides: TGTGCCAGCAGTCCCCCGGGACTAGCGGCGCAGTTCTTC. This translates into CASSPPGLAAQFF.